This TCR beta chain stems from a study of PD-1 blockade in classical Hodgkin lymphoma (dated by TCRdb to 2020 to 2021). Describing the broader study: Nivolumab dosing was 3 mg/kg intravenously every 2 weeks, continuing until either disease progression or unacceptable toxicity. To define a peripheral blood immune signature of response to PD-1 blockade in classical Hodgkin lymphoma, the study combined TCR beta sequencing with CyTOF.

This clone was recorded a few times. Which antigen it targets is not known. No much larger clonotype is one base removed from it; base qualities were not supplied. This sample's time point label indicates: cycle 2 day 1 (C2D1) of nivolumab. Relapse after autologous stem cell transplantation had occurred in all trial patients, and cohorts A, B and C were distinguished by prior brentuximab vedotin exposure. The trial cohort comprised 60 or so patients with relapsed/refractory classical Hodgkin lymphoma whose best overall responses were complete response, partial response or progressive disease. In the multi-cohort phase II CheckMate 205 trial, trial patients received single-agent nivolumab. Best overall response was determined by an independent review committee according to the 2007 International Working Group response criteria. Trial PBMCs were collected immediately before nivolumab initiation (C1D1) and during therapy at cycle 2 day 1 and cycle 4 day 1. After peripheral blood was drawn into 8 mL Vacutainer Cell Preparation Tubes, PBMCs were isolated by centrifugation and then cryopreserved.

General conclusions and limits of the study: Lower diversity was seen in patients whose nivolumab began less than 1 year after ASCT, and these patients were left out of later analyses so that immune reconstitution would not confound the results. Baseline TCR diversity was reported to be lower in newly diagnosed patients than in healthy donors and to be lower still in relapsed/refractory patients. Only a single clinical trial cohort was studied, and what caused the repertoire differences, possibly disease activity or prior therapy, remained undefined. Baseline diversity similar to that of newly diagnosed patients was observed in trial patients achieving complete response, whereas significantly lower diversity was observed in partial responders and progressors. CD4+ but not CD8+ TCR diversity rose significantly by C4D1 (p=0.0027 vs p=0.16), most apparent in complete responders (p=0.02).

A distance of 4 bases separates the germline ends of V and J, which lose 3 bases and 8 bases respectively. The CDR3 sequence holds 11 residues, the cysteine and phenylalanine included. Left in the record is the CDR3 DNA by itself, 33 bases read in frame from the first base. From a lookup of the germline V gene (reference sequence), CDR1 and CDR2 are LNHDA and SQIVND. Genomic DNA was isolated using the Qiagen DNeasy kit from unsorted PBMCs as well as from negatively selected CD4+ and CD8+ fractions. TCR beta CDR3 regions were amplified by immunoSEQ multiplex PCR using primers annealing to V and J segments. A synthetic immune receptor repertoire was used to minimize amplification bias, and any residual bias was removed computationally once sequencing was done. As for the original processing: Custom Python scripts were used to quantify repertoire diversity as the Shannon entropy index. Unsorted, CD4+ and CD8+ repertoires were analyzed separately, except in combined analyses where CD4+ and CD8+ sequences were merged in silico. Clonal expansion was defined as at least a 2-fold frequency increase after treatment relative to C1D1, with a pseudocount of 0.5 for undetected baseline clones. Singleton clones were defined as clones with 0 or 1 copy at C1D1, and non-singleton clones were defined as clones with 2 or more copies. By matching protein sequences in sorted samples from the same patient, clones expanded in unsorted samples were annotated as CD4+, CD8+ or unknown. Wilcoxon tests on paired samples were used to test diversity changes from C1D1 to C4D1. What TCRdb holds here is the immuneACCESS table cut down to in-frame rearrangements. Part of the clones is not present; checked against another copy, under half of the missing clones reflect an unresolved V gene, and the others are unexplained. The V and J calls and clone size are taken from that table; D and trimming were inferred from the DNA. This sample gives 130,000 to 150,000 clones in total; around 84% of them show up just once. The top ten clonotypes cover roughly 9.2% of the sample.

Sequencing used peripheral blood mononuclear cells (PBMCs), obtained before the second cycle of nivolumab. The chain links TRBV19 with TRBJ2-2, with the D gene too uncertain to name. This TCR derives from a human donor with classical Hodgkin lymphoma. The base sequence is TGTGCCAGTAGTATCGGTGGGGAGCTGTTTTTT. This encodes CASSIGGELFF.